This T cell receptor beta chain was captured by sequencing in a study of early T cells in non-severe SARS-CoV-2 infection. The overall study: Unpaired chains resulted from sequencing bulk RNA of unsorted whole blood. Whole-study results and caveats: Anti-spike CD8 responses were favored by VDJdb matching, which missed private and CD4 specificities.

Individual cDNA molecules received unique molecular identifiers during library preparation. TCRdb independently ran MiXCR on the 5' RACE reads; one entry per CDR3 protein. In the table there are tens of thousands of distinct CDR3 sequences, more than 10% of which are singletons. This clonotype was recorded at least ten times. What it recognizes is unknown. CDR1 is SEHNR, CDR2 FQNEAQ, per germline (reference sequence). The CDR3 length is 13 residues. The V and J ends lost 1 base and 7 bases respectively, with 10 bases between them. Sequenced material: whole blood. This sequence was found in an adult who was a healthcare worker with PCR-confirmed SARS-CoV-2 infection or an uninfected control (not recorded which). The J gene is TRBJ1-1, the V gene TRBV7-9; no reliable D call. Here the CDR3 reads CASSLDGGSEAFF. The CDR3 nucleotides read TGTGCCAGCAGCTTAGACGGCGGCAGTGAAGCTTTCTTT. Complete variable domain (other parts from reference TRBV7-9 and TRBJ1-1): DTGVSQNPRHKITKRGQNVTFRCDPISEHNRLYWYRQTLGQGPEFLTYFQNEAQLEKSRLLSDRFSAERPKGSFSTLEIQRTEQGDSAMYLCASSLDGGSEAFFGQGTRLTVV.